What follows are 28 T cell receptor beta chains derived from one specimen sequenced in a study of beta chain features in type 1 diabetes. Expressed TCRB transcripts got sequenced, as all isolated RNA was reverse transcribed. Data came from immunoSEQ multiplex PCR; TCRdb stores just in-frame clones and leaves some out. The sample yields fewer than 350,000 clones, about 20% seen once. The sample consisted of naive CD4+ T cells from blood. Every receptor here comes from a woman under 30 in good health.

In this sample, this clone turned up a few times. The chain employs TRBV19 and TRBJ2-4; 9 bases are a match to TRBD2. The ends lost 9 bases at V and 1 base at J; junction bases unmatched: 22. The CDR3 sequence is 20 residues long. From germline, CDR1 is LNHDA and CDR2 SQIVND (reference sequence). The CDR3 nucleotides read TGTGCCAGCGAGGTAGCGGGGGTTCCCGATCCCCCTACTGCCAAAAACATTCAGTACTTC. Translation gives CASEVAGVPDPPTAKNIQYF.

This clone has a single count. In the same sample, other DNA sequences code for this CDR3. The CDR3 protein is CASSSGLAGNEQFF. The CDR3, as DNA: TGCGCCAGCAGCTCGGGACTAGCGGGTAATGAGCAGTTCTTC. J is TRBJ2-1 and V is TRBV5-1; 12 bases fit TRBD2. The CDR3 totals 14 residues. Germline trimming cut 3 bases from V and 7 bases from J; bases unmatched to any gene: 2. CDR1 is SGHRS, CDR2 YFSETQ, per germline.

The gene calls are TRBV29-1 and TRBJ1-2; tentatively, D is TRBD1 (6 bases). CDR3 length equals 12 residues. Germline lookup yields CDR1 SQVTM and CDR2 ANQGSEA. Trimming shortened V by 3 bases and J by 8 bases, and 13 bases separated the two germline ends. The CDR3 is CSVDEDSIGYTF. The CDR3 nucleotides are TGCAGCGTTGACGAGGACAGCATCGGCTACACCTTC.

The chain carries TRBV9 and TRBJ2-3; perhaps TRBD2 as D (5 bases). Germline CDR1 reads SGDLS; CDR2 reads YYNGEE. V shed 0 bases and J shed 4 bases, with 15 bases lying between them. The CDR3 spans 16 residues. CDR3: CASSVGVASVSDTQYF. CDR3 bases: TGTGCCAGCAGCGTAGGGGTAGCGAGTGTCTCAGATACGCAGTATTTT.

This clone was observed a handful of times. This chain uses TRBV5-1 with TRBJ2-3; a possible D gene is TRBD1 (6 bases). The V gene lost 3 bases and the J gene lost 6 bases, with 14 bases spanning the gap. CDR1 and CDR2 (germline): SGHRS, YFSETQ. The CDR3 runs 14 residues. CDR3 residues: CASSYGQIRDTQYF. The CDR3 nucleotides are TGCGCCAGCAGCTACGGACAGATCCGGGATACGCAGTATTTT.

J is TRBJ2-7 and V is TRBV7-3; 8 bases map to TRBD2. The V segment lost 1 base and the J segment 2 bases; nucleotides outside the gene matches: 4. The CDR3 extends over 15 amino acids. From germline, CDR1 is SGHTA and CDR2 FQGTGA. CDR3 DNA sequence: TGTGCCAGCAGCTTAAGACTAGCGAAGACCTACGAGCAGTACTTC. Protein: CASSLRLAKTYEQYF.

The chain joins TRBV7-9 to TRBJ2-3; 12 bases map to TRBD1. The trim removed 5 bases at V and 4 bases at J, leaving 4 bases unmatched. There are 15 residues in the CDR3. Germline CDR1 reads SEHNR; CDR2 reads FQNEAQ (reference sequence). The CDR3 bases are TGTGCCAGCAGCCCCGGGACAGGGGGCGCAGATACGCAGTATTTT. Translation gives CASSPGTGGADTQYF.

V gene TRBV29-1 combines with J gene TRBJ2-3; 9 positions agree with TRBD2. Germline CDR1 and CDR2: SQVTM and ANQGSEA. The CDR3 consists of 14 residues. The CDR3 here is CSLMRGGRADTQYF. The DNA of the CDR3 is TGCAGTCTGATGCGGGGGGGCCGGGCAGATACGCAGTATTTT.

This clone was counted between two and nine times. The CDR3 nucleotides read TGTGCCAGCAGCGTAGACGATAGGGAGGGCACAGATACGCAGTATTTT. As protein: CASSVDDREGTDTQYF. The gene calls are TRBV9 and TRBJ2-3; the D gene is possibly TRBD2 (6 bases). The CDR3 has 16 amino acids. Deletions cut 0 bases from V and 1 base from J, with 12 bases between. Germline V gene sequence: CDR1 SGDLS, CDR2 YYNGEE.

The V call is TRBV15, the J call TRBJ2-1; D unclear. Germline CDR1 reads LNHNV; CDR2 reads YYDKDF (reference sequence). The CDR3 spans 14 residues. V was pared by 5 bases and J by 2 bases, with 10 bases between. The CDR3 sequence is CATSRGTAYNEQFF. Here the CDR3 DNA reads TGTGCCACCAGCCGTGGCACCGCCTACAATGAGCAGTTCTTC.

The V and J genes are TRBV9 and TRBJ2-1, with a tentative D call TRBD2 (6 bases). Germline V gives CDR1 SGDLS, CDR2 YYNGEE. The length of the CDR3 is 16 residues. The germline V and J ends were trimmed by 0 bases and 3 bases, with 13 bases remaining between them. The CDR3 loop reads CASSVGGTDFYNEQFF. CDR3 nucleotide sequence: TGTGCCAGCAGCGTAGGGGGGACTGACTTCTACAATGAGCAGTTCTTC.

This clone showed up just a few times. This rearrangement joins TRBV6-5 to TRBJ2-7, with 7 nucleotides matching TRBD1. The CDR3 has 12 residues. V trimming: 6 bases; J trimming: 12 bases; junction bases outside the gene matches: 11. Germline assignment: CDR1 MNHEY and CDR2 SVGAGI. The CDR3 here is CASSPHRGERYF. The CDR3 DNA reads TGTGCCAGCAGCCCCCACAGGGGAGAACGGTACTTC.

In its sample, this clone was seen a few times. This chain uses TRBV4-3 with TRBJ1-2; the D is unclear. Per germline, CDR1 LGHNA and CDR2 YSLEER. V was cut by 3 bases and J by 1 base, with 9 bases left in between. This CDR3 comprises 14 residues. The CDR3 DNA reads as TGCGCCAGCAGCCAGGGCCACGGTAACTATGGCTACACCTTC. Its protein is CASSQGHGNYGYTF.

The chain combines TRBV5-5 with TRBJ2-1, with 12 bases that match TRBD2. The CDR3 consists of 15 residues. Trimming removed 4 bases from V and 5 bases from J; junction bases left unmatched: 4. The V gene's germline CDR1 is SGHKS and CDR2 YYEKEE (reference sequence). CDR3 loop: CASSLAGGDNNEQFF. DNA for the CDR3: TGTGCCAGCAGCCTAGCGGGAGGGGACAACAATGAGCAGTTCTTC.

A few counts support this clone. The chain couples TRBV30 to TRBJ2-7; the D gene is possibly TRBD1 (5 bases). Per the germline V gene, CDR1 is GTSNPN and CDR2 is SVGIG (reference sequence). This CDR3 spans 11 amino acids. V dropped 6 bases and J dropped 3 bases, with 9 bases sitting between them. The CDR3 reads CACKQDYEQYF. The DNA for the CDR3 is TGTGCCTGCAAACAGGACTACGAGCAGTACTTC.

The chain has TRBV25-1 and TRBJ1-2; D is possibly TRBD1 (5 bases). This CDR3 has 17 residues. CDR1 and CDR2 from the germline V gene are MGHDK and SYGVNS. V was cut by 1 base and J by 2 bases, with 17 bases left in between. CDR3 in DNA: TGTGCCAGCAGTGAATTGGAGGGGCGCAGAGGCAACTATGGCTACACCTTC. Protein product: CASSELEGRRGNYGYTF.

This clone has a handful of counts. The V gene is TRBV5-1, the J gene TRBJ2-7; D may be TRBD1 (6 bases). Trimming shortened V by 4 bases and J by 7 bases, and 15 bases separated the two germline ends. Germline assignment: CDR1 SGHRS and CDR2 YFSETQ. The CDR3 covers 13 residues. The CDR3 bases are TGCGCCAGCAGCCCGGGGACACCCGGTGAGCAGTACTTC. Protein product: CASSPGTPGEQYF. The whole variable domain, filled in from reference TRBV5-1 and TRBJ2-7, reads KAGVTQTPRYLIKTRGQQVTLSCSPISGHRSVSWYQQTPGQGLQFLFEYFSETQRNKGNFPGRFSGRQFSNSRSEMNVSTLELGDSALYLCASSPGTPGEQYFGPGTRLTVT.

This clone occurred a few times. V usage is TRBV5-1 and J usage is TRBJ2-7; 8 positions agree with TRBD1. The V segment lost 1 base and the J segment 2 bases; nucleotides outside the gene matches: 5. The CDR3 runs to 15 residues. The germline V gene encodes CDR1 SGHRS and CDR2 YFSETQ. Here the CDR3 reads CASSLHGQGAYEQYF. As DNA, the CDR3 is TGCGCCAGCAGCTTGCACGGACAGGGAGCCTACGAGCAGTACTTC.

This clone appeared a few times. The same CDR3 also results from other DNA sequences found in this sample. The chain carries TRBV5-1 and TRBJ2-7; TRBD1 matches at 10 bases. CDR1 and CDR2 from the germline V gene are SGHRS and YFSETQ. The CDR3 has 13 residues. J lost 3 bases, V lost 5 bases, and 2 bases had no gene match. CDR3 residues: CASRTGGSYEQYF. CDR3 DNA sequence: TGCGCCAGCAGGACAGGGGGCAGCTACGAGCAGTACTTC.

This clone was observed a handful of times. This chain uses TRBV5-1 with TRBJ2-7; a possible D gene is TRBD1 (6 bases). CDR3 length: 13 residues. V gave up 5 bases and J gave up 6 bases, with 15 bases separating them. Germline CDR1 is SGHRS and CDR2 is YFSETQ. This chain's CDR3 is CASSFGQRGEQYF. The CDR3 bases are TGCGCCAGCAGTTTCGGACAGAGAGGCGAGCAGTACTTC.

This clone was seen a few times. This chain uses TRBV9 with TRBJ1-6; TRBD1 matches at 10 bases. CDR1 is SGDLS and CDR2 is YYNGEE in the germline V gene. This CDR3 is 16 amino acids long. The J segment lost 9 bases and the V segment lost 4 bases, leaving 10 bases of the junction unmatched. The chain's CDR3 is CASSPRPGQGRSPLHF. The CDR3 DNA reads TGTGCCAGCAGCCCTCGTCCGGGACAGGGGCGTTCACCCCTCCACTTT.

This clone was counted a few times. This chain links TRBV5-1 with TRBJ2-7, with D maybe TRBD2 (5 bases). V shed 5 bases and J shed 1 base, with 10 bases lying between them. The CDR3 sequence is 13 residues long. The germline V gene has CDR1 SGHRS and CDR2 YFSETQ. The CDR3 reads CASRRGLSYEQYF. For the CDR3, the DNA is TGCGCCAGCAGGAGAGGACTGTCCTACGAGCAGTACTTC.

The chain is built from TRBV29-1 and TRBJ1-3; D possibly corresponds to TRBD1 (6 bases). The CDR3 loop spans 14 amino acids. Germline V CDR1 and CDR2: SQVTM, ANQGSEA. V was shortened by 3 bases and J by 0 bases, with 9 bases between the two germline ends. This chain's CDR3 is CSVEDSSSGNTIYF. As DNA, the CDR3 is TGCAGCGTTGAGGACAGTAGCTCTGGAAACACCATATATTTT.

This chain's CDR3 is CASSPRDRENEKLFF. The DNA of the CDR3 is TGTGCCAGCAGCCCCCGAGACAGGGAAAATGAAAAACTGTTTTTT. The chain uses TRBV9 and TRBJ1-4, with 7 bases lining up with TRBD1. CDR1 and CDR2 (germline): SGDLS, YYNGEE. The CDR3 loop spans 15 amino acids. The V segment lost 4 bases and the J segment 5 bases; nucleotides outside the gene matches: 8.

The chain couples TRBV5-4 to TRBJ1-2; D is undetermined. CDR3 size: 16 residues. The V end lost 1 base, the J end lost 4 bases, and 17 bases lay between the germline ends. Germline CDR1 SGHNT, CDR2 YYREEE (reference sequence). CDR3 nucleotides: TGTGCCAGCAGCTTGCTCGCAGGTTCCTTTGGCTATGGCTACACCTTC. As protein: CASSLLAGSFGYGYTF.

This sequence joins TRBV6-1 and TRBJ1-2; D is possibly TRBD1 (6 bases). V lost 3 bases to trimming and J lost 6 bases, with 14 bases between them. The CDR3 sequence is 14 residues long. Germline CDR1 reads MNHNS; CDR2 reads SASEGT. CDR3 region: CASSEFAGVDGYTF. CDR3 coding DNA: TGTGCCAGCAGTGAGTTTGCAGGGGTCGATGGCTACACCTTC.

This clone came up a few times. The chain recombines TRBV11-2 with TRBJ2-7; TRBD1 agrees at 10 bases. The CDR3 length is 17 residues. The germline CDR1 and CDR2 sequences are SGHAT and FQNNGV. J gave up 6 bases and V 4 bases, and 15 bases lay outside the gene matches. The CDR3 here is CASSSRPGQGTPSEQYF. The CDR3 nucleotides are TGTGCCAGCAGCTCACGCCCGGGACAGGGGACCCCTAGCGAGCAGTACTTC.

This clone was seen a few times. V and J are TRBV2 and TRBJ2-5; D call uncertain. The CDR3 length is 11 residues. Trimming shortened V by 7 bases and J by 6 bases, and 9 bases separated the two germline ends. CDR1 is SNHLY, CDR2 FYNNEI, per germline. CDR3 nucleotide sequence: TGTGCCAGCACCGGAGAGCAGACCCAGTACTTC. Translated: CASTGEQTQYF.